The 30 T cell receptor beta chains below all came from one sample that was sequenced in a study of T cell responses to AZD1222 COVID-19 vaccine. Libraries were prepared by immunoSEQ multiplex PCR; TCRdb keeps only in-frame clonotypes and omits some of them. The table has under 200,000 clones, 92% seen once. The sample here was peripheral blood, taken 28 days after the second AZD1222 dose. The receptor source for this set is an adult who received the AZD1222 COVID-19 vaccine.

The rearrangement links TRBV11-2 to TRBJ1-2; no definite D call. Germline-derived CDR1 and CDR2 are SGHAT and FQNNGV. Trimming took 1 base from V and 8 from J, leaving 14 bases between them. This CDR3 region has 14 residues. CDR3: CASSLGASGEGYTF. The DNA for the CDR3 is TGTGCCAGCAGCTTAGGGGCCTCGGGTGAGGGCTACACCTTC.

The chain employs TRBV30 and TRBJ1-4; possibly TRBD1 for D (6 bases). Germline V gene sequence: CDR1 GTSNPN, CDR2 SVGIG (reference sequence). V lost 4 bases to trimming and J lost 3 bases, with 15 bases between them. The CDR3 has 15 amino acids. In DNA, the CDR3 is TGTGCCTGGACCCCTACGGACAGCCCTAATGAAAAACTGTTTTTT. Translation: CAWTPTDSPNEKLFF.

The V gene is TRBV5-5, the J gene TRBJ2-5; D could derive from TRBD1 or TRBD2 (5 bases each). This CDR3 is built from 14 residues. CDR1 is SGHKS and CDR2 is YYEKEE in the germline V gene (reference sequence). The V gene lost 4 bases and the J gene lost 3 bases, with 13 bases spanning the gap. The CDR3 protein is CASSPGRFEETQYF. Written as DNA, the CDR3 is TGTGCCAGCAGCCCGGGACGCTTCGAAGAGACCCAGTACTTC.

The chain's CDR3 is CASSPGQGWGETQYF. In DNA form, the CDR3 reads TGTGCCAGCTCACCGGGACAGGGGTGGGGAGAGACCCAGTACTTC. This rearrangement joins TRBV18 to TRBJ2-5, with 10 bases lining up with TRBD1. The junction had 5 bases not matched to a gene; V was cut back by 3 bases and J by 4 bases. Germline-derived CDR1 and CDR2 are KGHSH and LQKENI. This CDR3 contains 15 residues.

J is TRBJ1-1 and V is TRBV6-5; no firm D call. V lost 2 bases to trimming and J lost 0 bases, with 4 bases between them. The CDR3 covers 13 residues. Germline V gene sequence: CDR1 MNHEY, CDR2 SVGAGI. CDR3 bases: TGTGCCAGCAGTTACAGGATGAACACTGAAGCTTTCTTT. Its protein product is CASSYRMNTEAFF.

The chain has TRBV28 and TRBJ2-7; the match to TRBD2 covers 11 bases. After removal of 6 bases from V and 0 bases from J, the junction contained 7 bases not matched to a gene. Germline lookup yields CDR1 MDHEN and CDR2 SYDVKM. There are 16 residues in the CDR3. DNA of the CDR3: TGTGCCAGCAGCCCACTAACTAGCGGGAGCTCCTACGAGCAGTACTTC. Translating gives CASSPLTSGSSYEQYF.

This chain connects TRBV27 to TRBJ2-1; TRBD2 matches at 8 bases. CDR1 and CDR2 (germline): MNHEY, SMNVEV (reference sequence). The V gene end was trimmed by 3 bases and the J gene end by 10 bases; junction bases not matched to a gene: 20. The CDR3 has 18 amino acids. CDR3 loop: CASSFYIDSSGRIGEQFF. CDR3 in DNA: TGTGCCAGCAGTTTTTACATCGATTCCAGCGGGAGAATAGGGGAGCAGTTCTTC.

Only one count was recorded for this clone. The chain combines TRBV24-1 with TRBJ2-7, with TRBD1 matching over 8 bases. There are 14 residues in the CDR3. The germline CDR1 and CDR2 sequences are KGHDR and SFDVKD. Unmatched junction bases numbered 4, after V lost 5 bases and J lost 2 bases. The chain's CDR3 is CATSATGGPYEQYF. The CDR3 coding sequence is TGTGCCACCAGTGCCACAGGGGGTCCCTACGAGCAGTACTTC.

This clone was seen only once. The gene calls are TRBV14 and TRBJ1-1; D call uncertain. V was shortened by 3 bases and J by 1 base, with 6 bases between the two germline ends. This CDR3 comprises 13 residues. Germline V gene data show CDR1 as SGHDN and CDR2 as FVKESK. The CDR3 protein is CASSHTRNTEAFF. CDR3 bases: TGTGCCAGCAGCCATACACGGAACACTGAAGCTTTCTTT.

The chain is built from TRBV7-9 and TRBJ1-6, with D unresolved. Germline CDR1 reads SEHNR; CDR2 reads FQNEAQ (reference sequence). This CDR3 spans 14 amino acids. Trimming left V 1 base short and J 6 bases short, with 7 bases between. CDR3 coding DNA: TGTGCCAGCAGCTTAGTACTAGCTAATTCACCCCTCCACTTT. The encoded protein is CASSLVLANSPLHF.

The chain carries TRBV7-9 and TRBJ2-4; 7 bases line up with TRBD2. V was pared by 3 bases and J by 3 bases, with 8 bases of the junction left unmatched. Germline V lookup: CDR1 SEHNR, CDR2 FQNEAQ (reference sequence). The CDR3 has 16 residues. This chain's CDR3 is CASSLGGEAVKNIQYF. The CDR3 coding sequence is TGTGCCAGCAGCTTGGGAGGGGAGGCGGTCAAAAACATTCAGTACTTC.

The V and J genes are TRBV5-5 and TRBJ1-2, with a tentative D call TRBD1 (6 bases). Between the trimmed V and J ends, which lost 0 bases and 8 bases, there was a span of 14 bases. The CDR3 length is 14 residues. Germline V CDR1 and CDR2: SGHKS, YYEKEE (reference sequence). The CDR3 is CASSLEMTGTGYTF. The CDR3 nucleotides are TGTGCCAGCAGCTTGGAAATGACAGGAACGGGCTACACCTTC.

The chain carries TRBV6-4 and TRBJ2-1; D gene ambiguous. Trimming removed 2 bases at V and 3 bases at J, with 5 bases between. The CDR3 has 13 residues. Germline V gene sequence: CDR1 MRHNA, CDR2 SNTAGT. In DNA, the CDR3 is TGTGCCAGCAGTGACGGCGGCTACAATGAGCAGTTCTTC. It codes for CASSDGGYNEQFF.

The gene calls are TRBV29-1 and TRBJ2-1; D is possibly TRBD1 (6 bases). The CDR3 has 13 amino acids. Per the germline V gene, CDR1 is SQVTM and CDR2 is ANQGSEA. Trimming took off 2 bases at V and 6 bases at J, with 11 bases between the two ends. CDR3 sequence (DNA): TGCAGCGTTGAACCCAGGGGAAGCAATGAGCAGTTCTTC. This sequence encodes CSVEPRGSNEQFF.

The chain joins TRBV5-1 to TRBJ1-1, with D perhaps TRBD1 (6 bases). CDR1 is SGHRS and CDR2 is YFSETQ in the germline V gene. Trimming removed 3 bases at V and 0 bases at J, with 18 bases between. The CDR3 length is 17 residues. CDR3 in DNA: TGCGCCAGCAGCTGGGGACACATTCTACGCATGAACACTGAAGCTTTCTTT. The encoded protein is CASSWGHILRMNTEAFF.

This sequence joins TRBV6-4 and TRBJ2-1, with a tentative D call TRBD2 (6 bases). The CDR3 contains 16 residues. CDR1 MRHNA and CDR2 SNTAGT come from the germline V gene. The V gene lost 5 bases and the J gene lost 6 bases, with 20 bases spanning the gap. The CDR3 nucleotides read TGTGCCAGCAGTCCCGAACTAGCAAATATAGGCAATGAGCAGTTCTTC. It translates to CASSPELANIGNEQFF.

The rearrangement links TRBV4-3 to TRBJ2-1; no definite D call. CDR3 length: 14 amino acids. V was pared by 1 base and J by 1 base, with 5 bases between. Germline V gene data show CDR1 as LGHNA and CDR2 as YSLEER. Here the CDR3 reads CASSQGTSYNEQFF. The CDR3 nucleotides read TGCGCCAGCAGCCAAGGCACGTCCTACAATGAGCAGTTCTTC.

This clone was counted between two and nine times. The V and J genes are TRBV9 and TRBJ1-2; possible D gene TRBD1, 5 bases. This CDR3 spans 14 amino acids. With 3 bases removed from V and 4 bases from J, the gap between germline ends came to 13 bases. Germline V gene data show CDR1 as SGDLS and CDR2 as YYNGEE. The CDR3 DNA is TGTGCCAGCAGCGCCGGCGGGACTCTCTATGGCTACACCTTC. Protein: CASSAGGTLYGYTF.

The chain is built from TRBV12-5 and TRBJ2-5; 10 positions match TRBD1. From germline, CDR1 is LGHNT and CDR2 FRNRAP. After removal of 1 base from V and 4 bases from J, the junction contained 3 bases not matched to a gene. The CDR3 loop spans 15 amino acids. CDR3 DNA: TGTGCTAGTGGTTTGGCAGGACAGGGGGTAGAGACCCAGTACTTC. This encodes CASGLAGQGVETQYF.

The chain is built from TRBV4-2 and TRBJ2-1, with 7 bases matching TRBD2. CDR3 length: 18 residues. V lost 1 base, J lost 4 bases, and 13 bases stayed unmatched. CDR1 and CDR2 from the germline V gene are LGHNA and YNFKEQ. Here the CDR3 DNA reads TGTGCCAGCAGCCAAGTTACTAGCGCCTTTCTTAGTTACAATGAGCAGTTCTTC. This codes for CASSQVTSAFLSYNEQFF.

The J gene is TRBJ1-1, the V gene TRBV7-3; D call uncertain. CDR1 is SGHTA, CDR2 FQGTGA, per germline. Trimming pared 3 bases from V and 1 base from J, leaving 15 bases between. This CDR3 contains 16 residues. CDR3 loop: CASSFSPPGPNTEAFF. CDR3 coding DNA: TGTGCCAGCAGCTTTTCACCTCCGGGTCCGAACACTGAAGCTTTCTTT.

The V and J genes are TRBV5-1 and TRBJ1-1; 8 nucleotides line up with TRBD1. Germline trimming cut 3 bases from V and 3 bases from J; bases unmatched to any gene: 7. The length of the CDR3 is 15 residues. Per germline, CDR1 SGHRS and CDR2 YFSETQ. The CDR3 protein is CASSSVTGADTEAFF. CDR3 sequence (DNA): TGCGCCAGCAGCTCTGTGACAGGGGCAGACACTGAAGCTTTCTTT.

The chain couples TRBV30 to TRBJ2-7; 8 nucleotides line up with TRBD2. Unmatched junction bases numbered 12, after V lost 3 bases and J lost 2 bases. Germline CDR1 GTSNPN, CDR2 SVGIG (reference sequence). The CDR3 consists of 16 residues. CDR3 sequence: CAWSQPGGRGAYEQYF. CDR3 sequence (DNA): TGTGCCTGGAGCCAGCCGGGGGGGCGGGGGGCCTACGAGCAGTACTTC.

The CDR3 loop reads CASSFQPNPDYSEQFF. The CDR3 region has the DNA TGTGCCAGCAGCTTTCAGCCCAACCCGGACTATAGTGAGCAGTTCTTC. V is TRBV7-3 and J is TRBJ2-1; TRBD2 is a possible D gene (6 bases). V shed 3 bases and J shed 9 bases, with 21 bases lying between them. CDR1 and CDR2 (germline): SGHTA, FQGTGA. This CDR3 is built from 16 residues. Complete variable domain (other parts from reference TRBV7-3 and TRBJ2-1): GAGVSQTPSNKVTEKGKYVELRCDPISGHTALYWYRQSLGQGPEFLIYFQGTGAADDSGLPNDRFFAVRPEGSVSTLKIQRTERGDSAVYLCASSFQPNPDYSEQFFGPGTRLTVL.

CDR3 bases: TGTGCCAGCAGTCTATCTAATGAAAAACTGTTTTTT. Encoded protein: CASSLSNEKLFF. The V gene is TRBV2, the J gene TRBJ1-4; D is uncertain. Germline V gene sequence: CDR1 SNHLY, CDR2 FYNNEI. The CDR3 loop spans 12 amino acids. V was cut by 5 bases and J by 3 bases, with 4 bases left in between.

The gene calls are TRBV19 and TRBJ2-5; 14 bases map to TRBD2. The germline CDR1 and CDR2 sequences are LNHDA and SQIVND (reference sequence). After removal of 4 bases from V and 5 bases from J, the junction contained 9 bases not matched to a gene. This CDR3 contains 17 residues. The CDR3 sequence is CASSTGTSGGLRETQYF. CDR3 DNA: TGTGCCAGTAGTACCGGGACTAGCGGGGGCCTCCGGGAGACCCAGTACTTC.

This clone has just one count. The J gene is TRBJ2-2, the V gene TRBV2, with 9 bases fitting TRBD2. The CDR3 runs to 16 residues. V was pared by 10 bases and J by 7 bases, with 16 bases of the junction left unmatched. Germline CDR1 reads SNHLY; CDR2 reads FYNNEI. For the CDR3, the DNA is TGTGCCACTCTTAACCTGGCGGGGGGGCTTAACGGGGAGCTGTTTTTT. Translating gives CATLNLAGGLNGELFF.

This chain uses TRBV6-6 with TRBJ2-5; weak D call: TRBD2 (5 bases). V lost 5 bases and J lost 3, with 7 bases in between. Germline CDR1 MNHNY, CDR2 SVGAGI (reference sequence). The CDR3 is 12 residues long. CDR3 sequence: CASSIGEETQYF. The DNA of the CDR3 is TGTGCCAGCAGTATCGGGGAAGAGACCCAGTACTTC.

DNA for the CDR3: TGTGCCAGCAGCCCCGACAGATATTATGGCTACACCTTC. The encoded protein is CASSPDRYYGYTF. The chain joins TRBV6-5 to TRBJ1-2, with D tentatively TRBD1 (5 bases). V lost 6 bases and J 5 bases, leaving 13 bases between the germline ends. Germline CDR1 and CDR2: MNHEY and SVGAGI. The CDR3 sequence is 13 residues long.

The genes are TRBV6-5 and TRBJ2-5, with D possibly matching TRBD2 (5 bases). Trimming cost V 2 bases and J 3 bases, with 10 bases left between them. This CDR3 is 14 amino acids long. Germline V gene data show CDR1 as MNHEY and CDR2 as SVGAGI. The CDR3 sequence: CASSYGGREETQYF. DNA of the CDR3: TGTGCCAGCAGTTACGGTGGGCGGGAAGAGACCCAGTACTTC.